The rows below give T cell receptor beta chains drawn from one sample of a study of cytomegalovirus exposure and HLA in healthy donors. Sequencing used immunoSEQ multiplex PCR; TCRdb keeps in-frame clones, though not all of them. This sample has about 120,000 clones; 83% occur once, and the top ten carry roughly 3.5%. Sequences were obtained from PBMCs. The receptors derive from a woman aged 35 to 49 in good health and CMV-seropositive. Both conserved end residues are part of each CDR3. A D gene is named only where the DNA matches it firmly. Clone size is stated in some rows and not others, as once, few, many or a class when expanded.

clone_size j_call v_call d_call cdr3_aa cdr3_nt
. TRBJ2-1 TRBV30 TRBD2 CAWSPLGLAGGSEQFF TGTGCCTGGAGTCCACTAGGACTAGCGGGAGGAAGTGAGCAGTTCTTC
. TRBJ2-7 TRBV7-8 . CASSLTVEQYF TGTGCCAGCAGCTTAACTGTCGAGCAGTACTTC
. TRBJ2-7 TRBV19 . CASSIASIDTPYEQYF TGTGCCAGTAGTATAGCCTCAATCGACACACCCTACGAGCAGTACTTC
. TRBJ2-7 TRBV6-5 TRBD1 CASRPLGTGNEQYF TGTGCCAGCAGACCCTTGGGGACAGGGAACGAGCAGTACTTC
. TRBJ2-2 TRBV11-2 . CASSLAGTGELFF TGTGCCAGCAGCTTAGCCGGCACCGGGGAGCTGTTTTTT
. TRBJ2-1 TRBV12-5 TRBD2 CASGSGLAGGRSYNEQFF TGTGCTAGTGGTTCCGGACTAGCGGGAGGACGCTCCTACAATGAGCAGTTCTTC
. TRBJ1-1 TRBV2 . CASRTAWNTEAFF TGTGCCAGCAGAACAGCCTGGAACACTGAAGCTTTCTTT
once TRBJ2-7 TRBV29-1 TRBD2 CSVSSGSYEQYF TGCAGCGTTTCTAGCGGGAGTTACGAGCAGTACTTC
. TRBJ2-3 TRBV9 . CASSVAGLPTDTQYF TGTGCCAGCAGCGTAGCGGGACTGCCCACAGATACGCAGTATTTT
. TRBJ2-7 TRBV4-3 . CASSQDSTSLEQYF TGCGCCAGCAGCCAAGATTCCACCTCACTCGAGCAGTACTTC
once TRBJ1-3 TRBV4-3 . CASSLGVRSGNTIYF TGCGCCAGCAGCCTAGGGGTGAGGTCTGGAAACACCATATATTTT
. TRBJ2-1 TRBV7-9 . CASSLRSQGESYNEQFF TGTGCCAGCAGCTTACGCTCGCAGGGTGAATCCTACAATGAGCAGTTCTTC
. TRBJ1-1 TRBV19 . CASSTNRVGNTEAFF TGTGCCAGTAGTACGAACAGGGTCGGGAACACTGAAGCTTTCTTT
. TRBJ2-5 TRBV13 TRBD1 CASSGDRVSETQYF TGTGCCAGCAGCGGAGACAGGGTATCAGAGACCCAGTACTTC
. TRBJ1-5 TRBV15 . CATSRDSGFDQPQHF TGTGCCACCAGCAGAGATTCAGGGTTTGATCAGCCCCAGCATTTT
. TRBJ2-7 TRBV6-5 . CASRRGTGSYEQYF TGTGCCAGCAGACGGGGGACTGGGTCCTACGAGCAGTACTTC
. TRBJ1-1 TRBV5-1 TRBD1 CASSLPGTGGRNTEAFF TGCGCCAGCAGCTTACCCGGGACAGGGGGCCGGAACACTGAAGCTTTCTTT
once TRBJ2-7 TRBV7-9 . CASSFEVLGYEQYF TGTGCCAGCAGCTTTGAGGTTTTAGGCTACGAGCAGTACTTC
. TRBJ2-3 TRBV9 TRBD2 CASSVAASGSGATDTQYF TGTGCCAGCAGCGTAGCAGCTAGCGGGAGTGGTGCAACAGATACGCAGTATTTT
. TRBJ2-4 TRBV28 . CASRPARVAKNIQYF TGTGCCAGCAGACCAGCCAGGGTAGCCAAAAACATTCAGTACTTC
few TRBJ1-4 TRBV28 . CASSLFDSHNEKLFF TGTGCCAGCAGTTTATTCGACAGTCATAATGAAAAACTGTTTTTT
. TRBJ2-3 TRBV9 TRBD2 CASSASWTSGRGTDTQYF TGTGCCAGCAGCGCATCCTGGACTAGCGGGAGGGGCACAGATACGCAGTATTTT
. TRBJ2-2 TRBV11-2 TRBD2 CASSLGLAANTGELFF TGTGCCAGCAGTTTAGGACTAGCAGCGAACACCGGGGAGCTGTTTTTT
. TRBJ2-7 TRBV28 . CASSSTAPYEQYF TGTGCCAGCAGTTCCACTGCCCCCTACGAGCAGTACTTC
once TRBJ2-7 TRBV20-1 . CSAREQYEQYF TGCAGTGCTAGAGAACAGTACGAGCAGTACTTC
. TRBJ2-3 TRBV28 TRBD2 CASSFRLAGGQGTDTQYF TGTGCCAGCAGTTTTAGGTTAGCGGGAGGGCAGGGCACAGATACGCAGTATTTT
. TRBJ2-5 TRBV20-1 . CSASGGETQYF TGCAGTGCTAGTGGCGGGGAGACCCAGTACTTC
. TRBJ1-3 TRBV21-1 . CASSWGHGDSGNTIYF TGTGCCAGCAGCTGGGGACACGGTGACTCTGGAAACACCATATATTTT
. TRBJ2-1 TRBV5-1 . CASSLEIPYNEQFF TGCGCCAGCAGCTTGGAAATTCCGTACAATGAGCAGTTCTTC
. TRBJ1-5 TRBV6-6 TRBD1 CASSRQGNQPQHF TGTGCCAGCAGTCGACAGGGAAATCAGCCCCAGCATTTT
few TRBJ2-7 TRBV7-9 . CASSPGQRTYEQYF TGTGCCAGCAGCCCCGGACAGCGGACCTACGAGCAGTACTTC
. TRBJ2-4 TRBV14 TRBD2 CASSQDSGRANIQYF TGTGCCAGCAGCCAAGATAGCGGGAGGGCGAACATTCAGTACTTC
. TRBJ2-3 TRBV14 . CASSLRYSDTQYF TGTGCCAGCAGCCTTCGTTATTCAGATACGCAGTATTTT
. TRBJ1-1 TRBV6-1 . CASSTDSPDTEAFF TGTGCCAGCAGTACGGACAGCCCAGACACTGAAGCTTTCTTT
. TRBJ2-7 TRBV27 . CASSDRGFDEQYF TGTGCCAGCAGCGATCGGGGTTTTGACGAGCAGTACTTC
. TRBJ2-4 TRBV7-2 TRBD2 CASSFPSGRIQYF TGTGCCAGCAGCTTCCCTAGCGGGAGGATCCAGTACTTC
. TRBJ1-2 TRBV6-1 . CASSEGATGWSALRGGYTF TGTGCCAGCAGTGAAGGAGCAACGGGGTGGTCCGCCCTAAGAGGGGGCTACACCTTC
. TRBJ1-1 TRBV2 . CASRIQGMNTEAFF TGTGCCAGCAGGATACAGGGAATGAACACTGAAGCTTTCTTT
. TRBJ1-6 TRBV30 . CAWRIAAWSYNSPLHF TGTGCCTGGAGGATCGCGGCGTGGTCCTATAATTCACCCCTCCACTTT
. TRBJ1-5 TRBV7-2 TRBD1 CASSRGQGQANRQPQHF TGTGCCAGCAGCCGGGGGCAGGGACAGGCGAACCGGCAGCCCCAGCATTTT
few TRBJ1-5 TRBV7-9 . CASSLAPTGMGSNQPQHF TGTGCCAGCAGCTTAGCACCGACGGGGATGGGGAGCAATCAGCCCCAGCATTTT
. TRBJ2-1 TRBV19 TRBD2 CASSIGLAPQVEQFF TGTGCCAGTAGTATTGGACTAGCACCCCAGGTGGAGCAGTTCTTC
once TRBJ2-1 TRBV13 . CASSLKQGVGLYNEQFF TGTGCCAGCAGCCTGAAACAGGGCGTCGGCCTGTACAATGAGCAGTTCTTC
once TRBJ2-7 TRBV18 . CASSDGQTYEQYF TGTGCCAGCTCAGACGGACAGACCTACGAGCAGTACTTC
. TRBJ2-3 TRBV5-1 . CASSFNAADTQYF TGCGCCAGCAGCTTTAACGCAGCGGATACGCAGTATTTT
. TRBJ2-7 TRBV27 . CASSLDGLYEQYF TGTGCCAGCAGTTTAGACGGACTCTACGAGCAGTACTTC
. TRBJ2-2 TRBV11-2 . CASSPDWSGELFF TGTGCCAGCAGCCCGGACTGGTCCGGGGAGCTGTTTTTT
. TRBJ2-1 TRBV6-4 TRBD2 CAILLSGASSYNEQFF TGTGCCATCCTCCTTAGCGGGGCGAGCTCCTACAATGAGCAGTTCTTC
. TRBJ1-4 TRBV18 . CASSPSTDIGEKLFF TGTGCCAGCTCACCGTCGACAGATATAGGGGAAAAACTGTTTTTT
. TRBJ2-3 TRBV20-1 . CTPWTSDTQYF TGCACCCCGTGGACTTCAGATACGCAGTATTTT
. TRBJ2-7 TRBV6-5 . CASQSGFSYEQYF TGTGCCAGCCAAAGCGGGTTCTCCTACGAGCAGTACTTC
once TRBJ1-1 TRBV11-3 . CASSPNLNTEAFF TGTGCCAGCAGCCCTAACTTGAACACTGAAGCTTTCTTT
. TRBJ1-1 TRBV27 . CASGQGRETEAFF TGTGCCAGCGGCCAAGGGAGGGAGACTGAAGCTTTCTTT